The 8 T cell receptor beta chains in this list originate from one sample, sequenced in a study of T cells in localized non-small cell lung cancer. Produced via immunoSEQ multiplex PCR; TCRdb's table is partial and in-frame only. Of about 72,000 clones detected, 84% appear once; the ten largest clones hold about 13%. Sequencing was performed on peripheral blood, taken before any cancer treatment. The receptors derive from a female donor over 55 with stage I lung adenocarcinoma.

This chain joins TRBV9 and TRBJ2-1; 7 positions agree with TRBD2. The germline V gene has CDR1 SGDLS and CDR2 YYNGEE. The ends lost 4 bases at V and 1 base at J; junction bases unmatched: 5. This CDR3 has 15 residues. CDR3 sequence reads: CASSPGGLSYNEQFF. DNA of the CDR3: TGTGCCAGCAGCCCCGGGGGGTTATCCTACAATGAGCAGTTCTTC.

This chain links TRBV2 with TRBJ2-5; 9 nucleotides align to TRBD2. Unmatched junction bases numbered 9, after V lost 3 bases and J lost 4 bases. The CDR3 length is 16 residues. Looked up from germline, CDR1 is SNHLY and CDR2 is FYNNEI. In DNA, the CDR3 is TGTGCCAGCAGTGACTATGGGGCGGGGGGGCGAGAGACCCAGTACTTC. Protein sequence: CASSDYGAGGRETQYF.

J is TRBJ2-3 and V is TRBV30; the D gene is possibly TRBD1 (5 bases). CDR1 and CDR2 (germline): GTSNPN, SVGIG (reference sequence). The CDR3 has 16 amino acids. Between the trimmed V and J ends, which lost 2 bases and 4 bases, there was a span of 19 bases. Here the CDR3 DNA reads TGTGCCTGGAGTCGACAGCCCCTTTTGTTCGCAGATACGCAGTATTTT. Its translation: CAWSRQPLLFADTQYF.

This sequence joins TRBV2 and TRBJ1-1, with D uncertain. Germline V gene sequence: CDR1 SNHLY, CDR2 FYNNEI. CDR3 length equals 14 residues. V was shortened by 3 bases and J by 0 bases, with 8 bases between the two germline ends. The CDR3 protein is CASSEEILNTEAFF. The CDR3 DNA reads as TGTGCCAGCAGTGAGGAGATCCTGAACACTGAAGCTTTCTTT.

This clone was found a few times. J is TRBJ2-2 and V is TRBV5-1; weak D call: TRBD1 (6 bases). CDR1 and CDR2 (germline): SGHRS, YFSETQ. CDR3 length equals 15 residues. The ends were cut back, 3 bases at V and 1 base at J, with 10 bases in the middle. CDR3 nucleotides: TGCGCCAGCAGCTCGAAGACAGGGAACACCGGGGAGCTGTTTTTT. Its protein product is CASSSKTGNTGELFF. Looking up the rest from reference TRBV5-1 and TRBJ2-2 gives the full variable domain: KAGVTQTPRYLIKTRGQQVTLSCSPISGHRSVSWYQQTPGQGLQFLFEYFSETQRNKGNFPGRFSGRQFSNSRSEMNVSTLELGDSALYLCASSSKTGNTGELFFGEGSRLTVL.

This chain links TRBV27 with TRBJ1-6; D possibly corresponds to TRBD1 (6 bases). V gave up 5 bases and J gave up 0 bases, with 17 bases separating them. The CDR3 contains 18 residues. Per germline, CDR1 MNHEY and CDR2 SMNVEV (reference sequence). The chain's CDR3 is CASSRRGQSSSYNSPLHF. The CDR3 DNA follows: TGTGCCAGCAGTCGAAGAGGACAGTCAAGCTCCTATAATTCACCCCTCCACTTT.

This clone occurred a few times. The rearrangement joins TRBV20-1 to TRBJ1-1, with D unclear. V was pared by 6 bases and J by 8 bases, with 7 bases between. CDR1 and CDR2 (germline): DFQATT, SNEGSKA (reference sequence). The length of the CDR3 is 9 residues. As DNA, the CDR3 is TGCAGTGCCTACCGAGAAGCTTTCTTT. Encoded protein: CSAYREAFF.

CDR3: CASSGAGQLFEAFF. The CDR3 DNA reads TGTGCCAGCAGTGGGGCAGGGCAGCTATTTGAAGCTTTCTTT. The chain couples TRBV6-5 to TRBJ1-1; tentative D call: TRBD1 (5 bases). From germline, CDR1 is MNHEY and CDR2 SVGAGI. The CDR3 extends over 14 amino acids. Deletions cut 5 bases from V and 7 bases from J, with 17 bases between.